Sequencing of this T cell receptor beta chain was carried out in a study of shared clonotypes between healthy human individuals. Study-wide findings and caveats: Memory subsets had estimated richness that was generally smaller than that of naive subsets.

In the case of this clone: Its antigen is not identified.

CD45RO-negative, CCR7-selected cells formed the naive CD8 fraction, which excluded terminally differentiated effector memory CD45RA+ cells. V shed 5 bases, J shed 4 bases, and the junction held 4 bases outside the gene matches. Germline lookup yields CDR1 LNHDA and CDR2 SQIVND (reference sequence). The CDR3 runs 14 residues. The repertoire was sequenced with immunoSEQ multiplex PCR; TCRdb's copy has only in-frame clones and lacks some. This sample carries around 2,000,000 clones, roughly 91% of them seen once, and the ten largest clones take 1.7%. The chain carries TRBV19 and TRBJ2-2, with TRBD1 identical over 7 bases. The clonotype originates from a man aged 18 to 29 in good health. Some clones in this sample may be carry-over from other donors' samples. Specimen: naive CD8+ T cells from PBMCs. The CDR3 DNA sequence: TGTGCCAGTAGTCCGGACAGGAGCACCGGGGAGCTGTTTTTT. Residues: CASSPDRSTGELFF. Supplemented by reference TRBV19 and TRBJ2-2, the full variable domain reads DGGITQSPKYLFRKEGQNVTLSCEQNLNHDAMYWYRQDPGQGLRLIYYSQIVNDFQKGDIAEGYSVSREKKESFPLTVTSAQKNPTAFYLCASSPDRSTGELFFGEGSRLTVL.